This T cell receptor beta chain was identified during a study of T cells in Graves' hyperthyroidism and ophthalmopathy. Points from the study as a whole: Most thyroid clonotypes expanded above 0.001 were also detected in blood.

Template material for amplifying TCR beta CDR3 regions consisted of RNA transcripts. The HTBI set primed first-round TCR CDR3 RT-PCR. TCRdb passed the multiplex PCR reads through MiXCR, listing each CDR3 protein once. This sample has fewer than 750,000 distinct CDR3 sequences, with just over 45% found just once. Participants, patients aged 18 to 65, had newly diagnosed hyperthyroidism with a duration under 2 months. Uncontrolled infections, other autoimmune diseases, pregnancy or lactation led to exclusion of patients. This clonotype was counted many times. Its antigen remains unidentified. CDR1 and CDR2 from the germline V gene are SNHLY and FYNNEI. The ends lost 9 bases at V and 1 base at J; junction bases unmatched: 4. There are 13 residues in the CDR3.

The sample comprised peripheral blood or thyroid tissue (not recorded which). The clonotype was recovered from a young woman with Graves' hyperthyroidism. V usage is TRBV2 and J usage is TRBJ1-1; 8 bases fit TRBD1. The CDR3 sequence is CARLGTGNTEAFF. CDR3 bases: TGTGCCAGACTAGGGACAGGGAACACTGAAGCTTTCTTT.